A single sample gave rise to the 18 T cell receptor beta chains below, sequenced in a study of blood T cell repertoires in COVID-19. Only in-frame clones appear in the TCRdb table, and some are missing; sequencing was by immunoSEQ multiplex PCR. The data contain over 200,000 clones, approximately 79% of them singletons. The sample was peripheral blood. These receptors were obtained from a human donor in a cohort sampled during active COVID-19.

This clone showed up just once. The chain combines TRBV13 with TRBJ2-7; 8 nucleotides align to TRBD1. CDR3 length equals 13 residues. The V and J ends lost 5 bases and 5 bases, in that order; junction bases with no gene match: 5. Germline-derived CDR1 and CDR2 are PRHDT and FYEKMQ (reference sequence). The CDR3 loop reads CASSLTGAHEQYF. The CDR3 DNA follows: TGTGCCAGCAGCCTGACAGGGGCCCACGAGCAGTACTTC.

CDR3 sequence (DNA): TGTGCCAGCAGTTTAAAGACCCCCAGCGGAGGAAGTTATGGCTACACCTTC. It translates to CASSLKTPSGGSYGYTF. The chain joins TRBV27 to TRBJ1-2; D remains ambiguous. CDR1 and CDR2 from the germline V gene are MNHEY and SMNVEV (reference sequence). The length of the CDR3 is 17 residues. V was trimmed by 2 bases and J by 5 bases, leaving 21 bases between them.

This clone showed up just a few times. J is TRBJ1-6 and V is TRBV6-5; 9 bases fit TRBD1. Germline CDR1 MNHEY, CDR2 SVGAGI. Trimming took 2 bases from V and 7 from J; bases not matched to a gene: 6. CDR3 size: 16 residues. CDR3 nucleotide sequence: TGTGCCAGCAGTTACCTTGGGACAGGGTCCAATTCACCCCTCCACTTT. As protein: CASSYLGTGSNSPLHF.

This chain connects TRBV4-1 to TRBJ2-7; TRBD2 matches at 11 bases. This CDR3 is built from 16 residues. The V gene's germline CDR1 is MGHRA and CDR2 YSYEKL. Trimming removed 1 base from V and 6 bases from J; junction bases left unmatched: 8. The CDR3 region has the DNA TGCGCCAGCAGCCAAGGGGCGCTAGCGGGAGGTGGCGAGCAGTACTTC. This codes for CASSQGALAGGGEQYF.

V is TRBV7-3 and J is TRBJ1-1; D is ambiguous. Germline V gene lookup returns CDR1 SGHTA and CDR2 FQGTGA. This CDR3 region has 14 residues. V lost 5 bases and J 4 bases, leaving 14 bases between the germline ends. The CDR3 loop reads CASSLERAGTEAFF. CDR3 DNA: TGTGCCAGCAGCCTCGAAAGGGCGGGCACTGAAGCTTTCTTT. Full variable domain (rest looked up from reference TRBV7-3 and TRBJ1-1): GAGVSQTPSNKVTEKGKYVELRCDPISGHTALYWYRQSLGQGPEFLIYFQGTGAADDSGLPNDRFFAVRPEGSVSTLKIQRTERGDSAVYLCASSLERAGTEAFFGQGTRLTVV.

The chain is built from TRBV5-5 and TRBJ2-7, with a tentative D call TRBD2 (6 bases). There are 14 residues in the CDR3. Germline CDR1 SGHKS, CDR2 YYEKEE (reference sequence). V lost 3 bases and J lost 0, with 10 bases in between. The CDR3 protein is CASSSRGDSYEQYF. The CDR3 nucleotides are TGTGCCAGCAGCTCTCGCGGGGACTCCTACGAGCAGTACTTC.

Concerning this clone itself: The same CDR3 is also encoded by other DNA sequences in this sample. The chain couples TRBV6-5 to TRBJ1-3; TRBD1 might be the D (6 bases). The CDR3 extends over 15 amino acids. CDR1 MNHEY and CDR2 SVGAGI come from the germline V gene. Trimming pared 5 bases from V and 1 base from J, leaving 12 bases between. The CDR3 loop is CASSPTGGSGNTIYF. The CDR3 DNA is TGTGCCAGCAGTCCGACAGGCGGTTCTGGAAACACCATATATTTT.

V usage is TRBV28 and J usage is TRBJ1-4; weak D call: TRBD1 (6 bases). The germline V gene encodes CDR1 MDHEN and CDR2 SYDVKM. The CDR3 length is 14 residues. Between the trimmed V and J ends, which lost 5 bases and 4 bases, there was a span of 11 bases. The CDR3 here is CASSRGGFNEKLFF. CDR3 nucleotide sequence: TGTGCCAGCAGTCGAGGGGGTTTTAATGAAAAACTGTTTTTT. Full variable domain (outside the CDR3, taken from reference TRBV28 and TRBJ1-4): DVKVTQSSRYLVKRTGEKVFLECVQDMDHENMFWYRQDPGLGLRLIYFSYDVKMKEKGDIPEGYSVSREKKERFSLILESASTNQTSMYLCASSRGGFNEKLFFGSGTQLSVL.

The CDR3 reads CASSLVQGAEAFF. CDR3 DNA sequence: TGTGCCAGCAGCTTAGTACAGGGGGCAGAAGCTTTCTTT. This chain connects TRBV13 to TRBJ1-1, with 9 bases lining up with TRBD1. Germline CDR1 is PRHDT and CDR2 is FYEKMQ (reference sequence). The CDR3 covers 13 residues. V was pared by 1 base and J by 8 bases, with 2 bases of the junction left unmatched.

This chain joins TRBV9 and TRBJ1-4; D uncertain. Deletions cut 3 bases from V and 3 bases from J, with 12 bases between. Germline CDR1 and CDR2: SGDLS and YYNGEE. The CDR3 is 15 amino acids. The CDR3 reads CASSGGQLANEKLFF. As DNA, the CDR3 is TGTGCCAGCAGCGGAGGGCAGCTTGCTAATGAAAAACTGTTTTTT.

The genes are TRBV6-6 and TRBJ1-2; D perhaps matches TRBD1 (5 bases). CDR3 length: 14 amino acids. The germline V gene encodes CDR1 MNHNY and CDR2 SVGAGI (reference sequence). The V end was cut by 9 bases, the J end by 0 bases, with 14 bases between. The CDR3 protein is CASYTGGTNYGYTF. DNA of the CDR3: TGTGCCAGTTACACGGGGGGAACTAACTATGGCTACACCTTC.

The chain uses TRBV11-1 and TRBJ2-1, with D perhaps matching TRBD2 (7 bases). This CDR3 region has 16 residues. The V gene lost 8 bases and the J gene lost 0 bases, with 17 bases spanning the gap. The germline gives CDR1 SGHAT, CDR2 FQDESV (reference sequence). CDR3 DNA sequence: TGTGCCAGCCGTTACGGGGGGCCTAGCTCCTACAATGAGCAGTTCTTC. Translating it yields CASRYGGPSSYNEQFF.

The chain is built from TRBV6-2 or TRBV6-3 and TRBJ2-3; no clear D. Germline CDR1 and CDR2: MNHEY and SVGEGT. This CDR3 has 15 residues. V was cut by 3 bases and J by 2 bases, with 12 bases left in between. Written as DNA, the CDR3 is TGTGCCAGCAGTTATTCTTCTAGTTACACAGATACGCAGTATTTT. Protein product: CASSYSSSYTDTQYF.

The rearrangement links TRBV27 to TRBJ2-1, with TRBD2 matching over 12 bases. Germline CDR1 reads MNHEY; CDR2 reads SMNVEV (reference sequence). The trim removed 6 bases at V and 4 bases at J, leaving 7 bases unmatched. The CDR3 runs 16 residues. The CDR3 region has the DNA TGTGCCAGCAGAGAGACTCTAGCGGGAGGGTACAATGAGCAGTTCTTC. Translation gives CASRETLAGGYNEQFF.

This clone was seen a single time. The J gene is TRBJ2-3, the V gene TRBV13, with 11 bases lining up with TRBD2. CDR1 and CDR2 from the germline V gene are PRHDT and FYEKMQ (reference sequence). The junction had 3 bases not matched to a gene; V was cut back by 1 base and J by 0 bases. This CDR3 spans 17 amino acids. The CDR3 region has the DNA TGTGCCAGCAGCTTAGAGCTAGCGGGAGGTAGCACAGATACGCAGTATTTT. Translation: CASSLELAGGSTDTQYF.

This rearrangement joins TRBV4-1 to TRBJ2-1; D is ambiguous. Trimming shortened V by 4 bases and J by 6 bases, and 7 bases separated the two germline ends. The CDR3 runs to 12 residues. The germline gives CDR1 MGHRA, CDR2 YSYEKL. The CDR3 DNA reads TGCGCCAGCAGCCGAGGAATCAATGAGCAGTTCTTC. Amino acids: CASSRGINEQFF.

The rearrangement links TRBV7-2 to TRBJ2-3, with 12 positions matching TRBD2. V lost 6 bases to trimming and J lost 0 bases; unmatched junction nucleotides: 4. The CDR3 extends over 16 amino acids. CDR1 SGHTA and CDR2 FQGNSA come from the germline V gene. For the CDR3, the DNA is TGTGCCAGCAGTACTAGCGGGAGGATTAGCACAGATACGCAGTATTTT. It yields the protein CASSTSGRISTDTQYF.

This chain connects TRBV27 to TRBJ2-7; possible D gene TRBD2, 6 bases. V lost 3 bases, J lost 1 base, and 16 bases lay in between. The CDR3 is 16 amino acids. The V gene's germline CDR1 is MNHEY and CDR2 SMNVEV (reference sequence). For the CDR3, the DNA is TGTGCCAGCAGTTTTGGCGTCTCGAGCGGGTCCTACGAGCAGTACTTC. Its translation is CASSFGVSSGSYEQYF.